The 3 T cell receptor beta chains below were found in one sample sequenced in a study of shared clonotypes between healthy human individuals. Produced via immunoSEQ multiplex PCR; TCRdb's table is partial and in-frame only. The profile shows hundreds of thousands of clones, about 97% of them singletons. Material: naive CD4+ T cells sorted from blood. This sample's subset: CD45RA+ positively selected. Every receptor here comes from a woman aged 25 to 39 in good health.

The CDR3 sequence is CASSLAGPSAYEQYF. In DNA, the CDR3 is TGTGCCAGCAGCTTAGCCGGACCATCCGCCTACGAGCAGTACTTC. V and J are TRBV7-9 and TRBJ2-7; D is unresolved. The CDR3 runs 15 residues. Germline loops: CDR1 SEHNR, CDR2 FQNEAQ (reference sequence). Trimming stripped 0 bases from V and 2 bases from J, with 11 bases between.

The J gene is TRBJ2-7, the V gene TRBV16; 9 bases fit TRBD1. Germline V gene sequence: CDR1 KGHSY, CDR2 FQNENV. The CDR3 spans 15 residues. The V and J ends lost 0 bases and 5 bases, in that order; junction bases with no gene match: 5. The DNA of the CDR3 is TGTGCCAGCAGCCAATCTTGGGGACAGGGTAACGAGCAGTACTTC. Residues: CASSQSWGQGNEQYF. Full variable domain (remainder filled in from reference TRBV16 and TRBJ2-7): GEEVAQTPKHLVRGEGQKAKLYCAPIKGHSYVFWYQQVLKNEFKFLISFQNENVFDETGMPKERFSAKCLPNSPCSLEIQATKLEDSAVYFCASSQSWGQGNEQYFGPGTRLTVT.

This clone was recorded only once. At the DNA level, this CDR3 is encoded by other sequences in the same sample as well. The chain is built from TRBV4-1 and TRBJ2-7; 8 bases map to TRBD2. Losses at the gene ends were 0 bases for V and 6 bases for J; bases not matched to a gene: 13. CDR1 and CDR2 from the germline V gene are MGHRA and YSYEKL. The length of the CDR3 is 17 residues. CDR3 sequence: CASSQDRGAGVFSEQYF. The CDR3 nucleotides are TGCGCCAGCAGCCAAGATAGGGGAGCGGGAGTATTTTCCGAGCAGTACTTC.